The 9 T cell receptor beta chains given below trace back to one sample, sequenced in a study of CD8+ T cells in alopecia areata. As to treatment: oral pan-JAK inhibitor, 5-10 mg twice daily. Isolated RNA was reverse transcribed into cDNA used as the sequencing template. The method was immunoSEQ multiplex PCR; TCRdb's version includes in-frame clones alone and lacks a portion of them. The sample includes about 210,000 clones, 64% of them seen just once. This sample comprised CD4+ T cells sorted from blood, obtained at week 4, from a patient treated with tofacitinib. Receptors were obtained from a human donor with alopecia areata.

The chain couples TRBV30 to TRBJ1-1; D perhaps matches TRBD1 (5 bases). The CDR3 is 12 amino acids. V was shortened by 4 bases and J by 7 bases, with 13 bases between the two germline ends. From germline, CDR1 is GTSNPN and CDR2 SVGIG (reference sequence). The CDR3, as DNA: TGTGCCTGGATGGGGGGACCCGGTGAAGCTTTCTTT. This gives the protein CAWMGGPGEAFF.

The chain recombines TRBV5-4 with TRBJ2-2, with a possible D match to TRBD2 (6 bases). This CDR3 is built from 14 residues. Trimming cost V 0 bases and J 9 bases, with 12 bases left between them. Germline V lookup: CDR1 SGHNT, CDR2 YYREEE (reference sequence). The CDR3 coding sequence is TGTGCCAGCAGCTTGGCCGGGACTTACCGGGAGCTGTTTTTT. Protein: CASSLAGTYRELFF.

V gene TRBV5-1 combines with J gene TRBJ2-2; a possible D gene is TRBD2 (6 bases). CDR1 SGHRS and CDR2 YFSETQ come from the germline V gene. V lost 1 base and J 0 bases, leaving 10 bases between the germline ends. The CDR3 spans 16 residues. CDR3 protein: CASSLFGGANTGELFF. The DNA of the CDR3 is TGCGCCAGCAGCTTGTTCGGGGGTGCGAACACCGGGGAGCTGTTTTTT.

The chain combines TRBV7-9 with TRBJ1-5, with D perhaps TRBD1 (5 bases). CDR3 length: 15 amino acids. V lost 0 bases to trimming and J lost 5 bases, with 11 bases between them. Germline values: CDR1 SEHNR, CDR2 FQNEAQ (reference sequence). This CDR3 is CASSLAGDDYQPQHF. DNA for the CDR3: TGTGCCAGCAGCTTAGCAGGGGACGATTATCAGCCCCAGCATTTT.

This clone was seen more than once but under ten times. The chain joins TRBV6-5 to TRBJ1-2; 10 bases match TRBD1. Germline V gene sequence: CDR1 MNHEY, CDR2 SVGAGI. The ends lost 10 bases at V and 3 bases at J; junction bases unmatched: 5. The CDR3 totals 13 residues. The CDR3: CATGDRGDYGYTF. In DNA, the CDR3 is TGTGCCACCGGGGACAGGGGAGACTATGGCTACACCTTC.

A single count supports this clone. The J gene is TRBJ1-1, the V gene TRBV7-2; D is perhaps TRBD1 (5 bases). Trimming pared 5 bases from V and 6 bases from J, leaving 13 bases between. Germline lookup yields CDR1 SGHTA and CDR2 FQGNSA. The CDR3 has 13 residues. The CDR3 coding sequence is TGTGCCAGCAGCACGGGGACCTGGGCTGAAGCTTTCTTT. Its translation: CASSTGTWAEAFF.

The CDR3 bases are TGTGCCTGGAGTGTAGGACTTCTGAGGGATGTGCAGTACTTC. Its translation is CAWSVGLLRDVQYF. This rearrangement joins TRBV30 to TRBJ2-7, with D possibly being TRBD2 (5 bases). Germline CDR1 GTSNPN, CDR2 SVGIG (reference sequence). Trimming took 0 bases from V and 9 from J, leaving 18 bases between them. The length of the CDR3 is 14 residues.

This clone was picked up one time. The chain carries TRBV5-1 and TRBJ2-3; no clear D. The CDR3 has 14 residues. Germline loops: CDR1 SGHRS, CDR2 YFSETQ. With 6 bases removed from V and 0 bases from J, the gap between germline ends came to 11 bases. Here the CDR3 reads CASKEGLSTDTQYF. As DNA, the CDR3 is TGCGCCAGCAAGGAAGGGCTGAGCACAGATACGCAGTATTTT.

V and J are TRBV5-1 and TRBJ1-2, with a tentative D call TRBD1 (6 bases). This CDR3 contains 12 residues. The germline V gene encodes CDR1 SGHRS and CDR2 YFSETQ. The germline V and J ends were trimmed by 8 bases and 3 bases, with 11 bases remaining between them. The CDR3 DNA reads as TGCGCCAGTACAGGGTCGGACTATGGCTACACCTTC. Encoded protein: CASTGSDYGYTF.